This T cell receptor (beta chain) was identified during a study of response to subunit inactivated influenza vaccine. With respect to this clonotype: What it recognizes is unknown.

Points from the study as a whole: Authors suggested each seasonal flu vaccination may recruit only limited numbers of new T cells.

TCRdb re-called the RT-PCR reads through MiXCR, storing one row per CDR3 protein. The sample has approximately 500,000 distinct CDR3 sequences, over 10% seen once. The receptor comes from a middle-aged man who received an inactivated influenza vaccine. The sequencing used PBMCs from blood, collected 45 days after vaccination.

The CDR3 DNA follows: TGTGCCAGCAGCTTCCGTGTGTGGGGTGAAGCTTTCTTT. This codes for CASSFRVWGEAFF. J is TRBJ1-1 and V is TRBV11-2; D is unclear. CDR3 length: 13 residues. Per germline, CDR1 SGHAT and CDR2 FQNNGV. V lost 3 bases and J 7 bases, leaving 12 bases between the germline ends.